This T cell receptor (beta chain) stems from a study of blood T cell repertoires in COVID-19 (TCRdb year 2020). Background for the entire study: The collaborator samples originated in the United States, Italy and Spain and spanned the acute and convalescent phases of COVID-19. The material from the prospective study consisted of cDNA or gDNA derived from T cells, B-cell-depleted T cells, or PBMCs. The dataset comprised deeply sampled blood TCRbeta repertoires from subjects exposed to, actively infected with, or recovered from COVID-19. The repertoires were released in a freely available public database intended as a resource for research on the immune response to SARS-CoV-2. The samples were drawn from the first 160 participants of the ongoing ImmuneRACE study and from 950 to 1,500 subjects provided by 6 global collaborators. The sample metadata nearly always contained a de-identified subject ID, COVID-19 status, age in years and sex. Where HLA class I and class II types were available, the types were taken from metadata supplied by the sample provider, not from assay-based typing.

With regard to this clone: Its antigen has not been determined. The record has no base qualities; no much larger clone is one base away.

One collaborating source in Seattle enrolled patients during active infection and followed them longitudinally through the course of disease. Whole blood was collected in K2EDTA tubes by collaborating institutions according to the institutions' own protocols. For TCRbeta analysis, collaborators shipped samples as frozen whole blood, isolated PBMCs, or DNA extracted from either of those sample types. The immunoSEQ Assay, a bias-controlled multiplex PCR, was used to amplify TCRbeta CDR3 regions from genomic DNA. The published analysis was carried out like this. Within the assay, amplification of reference gene primers was used to estimate how many nucleated cells each sample contained. To quantify the absolute abundance of each unique TCRbeta CDR3 rearrangement, sequence reads were collapsed and filtered. Productive Simpson clonality was computed per sample as the square root of Simpson's diversity index over productive rearrangements. Not all clones reach the TCRdb copy of this immuneACCESS table, which keeps in-frame sequences only. Checked studies attribute under half of the gap to unresolved V genes and leave the rest unexplained. V and J calls plus clone size are reproduced from that table; the DNA served to infer D and trimming. Within this sample are about 99,000 clones, with 85% to 90% of them counted one time only. The ten top clones hold around 2% of the sample.

The research as a whole found: The amount of clinical and demographic metadata varied by source and participant and was provided uncurated.

Taken from cysteine to phenylalanine, the CDR3 has 16 residues. This entry keeps only the CDR3 DNA: 48 bases, framed from base 1. CDR1 and CDR2 (KGHSH, LQKENI) derive from the germline V gene. V has 6 bases trimmed and J has 10 bases trimmed; junction bases matching no gene number 18. The clonotype originates from a man between 50 and 59 years old with COVID-19, enrolled during active disease. The sequenced sample consisted of peripheral blood. The sequence joins TRBV18 to TRBJ2-3; 8 bases in between match TRBD2. In nucleotide form, the sequence is TGTGCCAGCTCCCCTTCCCCGGGGGGGCCTTCACTGGCGCAGTATTTT. This codes for CASSPSPGGPSLAQYF.